There are many counts of the clone carrying this T cell receptor beta chain. No antigen is known for it. The data originate from a study of T cell repertoires in cytomegalovirus infection. Background on the study: An indication of both CMV infection and matching HLA type came from public TCR beta signatures.

The CDR3 is 16 amino acids. The germline V and J ends were trimmed by 3 bases and 0 bases, with 12 bases remaining between them. Germline V gene sequence: CDR1 SEHNR, CDR2 FQNEAQ (reference sequence). Study conclusions and caveats: Totalled public TCR beta family frequency picked out people who carried CMV plus the relevant HLA. HLA-C-restricted, CMV-specific TCR beta clonotypes were dominant ex vivo.

TCRdb reprocessed the reads via MiXCR and lists one record per CDR3 protein. The sample lists around 450,000 distinct CDR3 sequences, approximately 10% occurring once. Sequencing used PBMCs. The source is a human donor in good health (CMV status not recorded). Some clones in this sample may be carry-over from other donors' samples. V and J are TRBV7-9 and TRBJ1-3, with D possibly TRBD1 on 5 matching bases. CDR3 protein: CASSFRQTFSGNTIYF. CDR3 nucleotide sequence: TGTGCCAGCAGCTTCCGACAGACGTTCTCTGGAAACACCATATATTTT. Filled out from reference TRBV7-9 and TRBJ1-3, the complete variable domain reads DTGVSQNPRHKITKRGQNVTFRCDPISEHNRLYWYRQTLGQGPEFLTYFQNEAQLEKSRLLSDRFSAERPKGSFSTLEIQRTEQGDSAMYLCASSFRQTFSGNTIYFGEGSWLTVV.